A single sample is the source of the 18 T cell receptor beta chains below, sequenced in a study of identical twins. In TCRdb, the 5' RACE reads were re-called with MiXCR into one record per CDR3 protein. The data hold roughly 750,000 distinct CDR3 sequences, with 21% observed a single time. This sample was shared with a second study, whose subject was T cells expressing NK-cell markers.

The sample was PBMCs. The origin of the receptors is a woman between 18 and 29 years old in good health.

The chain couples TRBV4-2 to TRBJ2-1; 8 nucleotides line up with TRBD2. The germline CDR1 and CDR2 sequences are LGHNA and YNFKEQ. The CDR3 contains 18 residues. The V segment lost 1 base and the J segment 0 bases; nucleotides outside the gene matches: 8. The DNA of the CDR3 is TGTGCCAGCAGCCAAGGTGCGGGTAGCGGGGCCTCCTACAATGAGCAGTTCTTC. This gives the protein CASSQGAGSGASYNEQFF.

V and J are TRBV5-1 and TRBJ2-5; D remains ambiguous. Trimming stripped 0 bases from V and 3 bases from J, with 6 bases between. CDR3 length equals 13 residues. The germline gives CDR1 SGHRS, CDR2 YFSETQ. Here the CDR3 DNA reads TGCGCCAGCAGCTTGGATGGGAAAGAGACCCAGTACTTC. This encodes CASSLDGKETQYF.

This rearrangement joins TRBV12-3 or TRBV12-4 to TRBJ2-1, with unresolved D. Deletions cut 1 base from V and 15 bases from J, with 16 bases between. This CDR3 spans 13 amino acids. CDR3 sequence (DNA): TGTGCCAGCAGTTTAGAGTATAGAAACGAACTGTTCTTC. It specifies CASSLEYRNELFF.

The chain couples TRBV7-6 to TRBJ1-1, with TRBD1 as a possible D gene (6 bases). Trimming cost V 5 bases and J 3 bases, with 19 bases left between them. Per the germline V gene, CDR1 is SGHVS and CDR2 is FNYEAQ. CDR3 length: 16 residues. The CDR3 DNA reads TGTGCCAGCAGCCCGGGGGCCACAGTCCCGGACACTGAAGCTTTCTTT. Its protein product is CASSPGATVPDTEAFF.

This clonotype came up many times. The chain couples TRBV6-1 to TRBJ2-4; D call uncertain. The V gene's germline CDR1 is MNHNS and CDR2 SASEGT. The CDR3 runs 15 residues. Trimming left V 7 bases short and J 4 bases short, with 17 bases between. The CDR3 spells CASKNSAARKNIQYF. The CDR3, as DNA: TGTGCCAGCAAAAACAGCGCTGCGAGGAAAAACATTCAGTACTTC.

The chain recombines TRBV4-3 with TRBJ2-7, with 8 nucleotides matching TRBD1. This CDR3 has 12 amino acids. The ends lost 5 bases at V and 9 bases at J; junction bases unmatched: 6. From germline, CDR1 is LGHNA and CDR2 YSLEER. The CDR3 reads CASSGRQGPQYF. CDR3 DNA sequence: TGCGCCAGCAGCGGCCGACAGGGGCCGCAGTACTTC.

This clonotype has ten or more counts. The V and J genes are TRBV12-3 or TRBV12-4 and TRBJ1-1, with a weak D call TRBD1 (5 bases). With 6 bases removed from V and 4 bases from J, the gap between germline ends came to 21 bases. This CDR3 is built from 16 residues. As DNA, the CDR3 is TGTGCCAGCAGCCCATCCTCGGGGGGAGGTCGCACTGAAGCTTTCTTT. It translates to CASSPSSGGGRTEAFF.

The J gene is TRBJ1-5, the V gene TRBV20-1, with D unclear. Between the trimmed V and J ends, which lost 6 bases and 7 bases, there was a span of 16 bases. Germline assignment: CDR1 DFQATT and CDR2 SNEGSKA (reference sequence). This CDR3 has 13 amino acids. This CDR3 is CSAQRITDQPQHF. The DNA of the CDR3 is TGCAGTGCGCAGAGAATTACAGACCAGCCCCAGCATTTT.

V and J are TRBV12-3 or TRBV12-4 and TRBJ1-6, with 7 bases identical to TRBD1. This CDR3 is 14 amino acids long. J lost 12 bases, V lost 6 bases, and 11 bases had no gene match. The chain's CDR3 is CASSQGTAEIPLHF. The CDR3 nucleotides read TGTGCCAGCAGCCAGGGGACAGCCGAAATACCCCTCCACTTT.

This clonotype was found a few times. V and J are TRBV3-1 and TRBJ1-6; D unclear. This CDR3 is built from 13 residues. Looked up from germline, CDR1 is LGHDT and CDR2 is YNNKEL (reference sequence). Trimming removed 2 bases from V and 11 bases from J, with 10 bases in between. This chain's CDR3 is CASSQLLDTPLHF. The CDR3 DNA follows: TGTGCCAGCAGCCAACTTCTTGATACACCCCTCCACTTT.

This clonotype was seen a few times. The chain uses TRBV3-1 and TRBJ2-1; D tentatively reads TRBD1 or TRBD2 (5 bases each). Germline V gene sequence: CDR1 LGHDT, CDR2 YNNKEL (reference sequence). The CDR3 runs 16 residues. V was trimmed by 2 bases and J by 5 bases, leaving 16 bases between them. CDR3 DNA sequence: TGTGCCAGCAGCCAAAGGACGGGACGGCTAAACAATGAGCAGTTCTTC. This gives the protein CASSQRTGRLNNEQFF.

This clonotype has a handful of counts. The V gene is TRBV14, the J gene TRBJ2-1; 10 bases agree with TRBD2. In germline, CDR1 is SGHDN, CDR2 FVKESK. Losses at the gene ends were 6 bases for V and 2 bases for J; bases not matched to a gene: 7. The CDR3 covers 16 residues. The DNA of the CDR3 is TGTGCCAGCAGACAGACTAGCGGGCAGACCTACAATGAGCAGTTCTTC. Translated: CASRQTSGQTYNEQFF.

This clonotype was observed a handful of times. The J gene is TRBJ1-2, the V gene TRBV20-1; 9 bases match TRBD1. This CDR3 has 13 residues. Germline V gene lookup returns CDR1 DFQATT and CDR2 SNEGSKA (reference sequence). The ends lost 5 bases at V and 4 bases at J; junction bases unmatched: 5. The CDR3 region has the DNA TGCAGTGCTCACCTGACAGGGGGCTATGGCTACACCTTC. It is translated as CSAHLTGGYGYTF.

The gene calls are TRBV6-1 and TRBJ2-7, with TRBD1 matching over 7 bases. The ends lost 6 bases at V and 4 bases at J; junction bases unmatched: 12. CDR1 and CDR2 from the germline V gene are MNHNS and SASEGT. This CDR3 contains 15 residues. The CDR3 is CASSAVGDRNYEQYF. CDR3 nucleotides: TGTGCCAGCAGCGCAGTAGGGGACAGAAATTACGAGCAGTACTTC.

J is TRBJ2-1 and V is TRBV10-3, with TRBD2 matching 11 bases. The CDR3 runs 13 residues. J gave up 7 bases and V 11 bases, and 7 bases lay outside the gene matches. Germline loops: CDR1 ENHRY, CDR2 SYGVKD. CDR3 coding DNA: TGTGCCGCCCAGACTAGCGGGGCTAATGAGCAGTTCTTC. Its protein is CAAQTSGANEQFF.

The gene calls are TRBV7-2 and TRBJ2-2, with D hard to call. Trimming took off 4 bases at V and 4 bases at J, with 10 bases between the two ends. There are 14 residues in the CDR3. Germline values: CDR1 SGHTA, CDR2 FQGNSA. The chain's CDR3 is CASSSWYSTGELFF. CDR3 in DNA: TGTGCCAGCAGCTCATGGTATAGCACCGGGGAGCTGTTTTTT.

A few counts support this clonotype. CDR3 residues: CASSPEPWRYNEQFF. The CDR3 region has the DNA TGTGCCAGCAGCCCCGAACCTTGGCGGTACAATGAGCAGTTCTTC. The rearrangement joins TRBV7-2 to TRBJ2-1, with D uncertain. The germline CDR1 and CDR2 sequences are SGHTA and FQGNSA. Trimming removed 5 bases at V and 4 bases at J, with 15 bases between. The CDR3 is made up of 15 amino acids.

CDR3 region: CASSYSIFGATGELFF. The CDR3, as DNA: TGTGCCAGCAGTTACTCGATATTTGGGGCCACCGGGGAGCTGTTTTTT. The chain recombines TRBV6-5 with TRBJ2-2; the D gene is possibly TRBD1 (5 bases). Trimming removed 0 bases from V and 4 bases from J, with 12 bases in between. This CDR3 comprises 16 residues. Germline-derived CDR1 and CDR2 are MNHEY and SVGAGI.